This T cell receptor beta chain was identified during a study of T cell responses to AZD1222 COVID-19 vaccine. Assay: immunoSEQ multiplex PCR; the TCRdb copy retains only in-frame clones and omits some. The data hold some 90,000 clones, with around 90% observed a single time. The CDR3 spans 15 residues. Trimming took 2 bases from V and 6 from J; bases not matched to a gene: 5. Germline lookup yields CDR1 KGHSH and CDR2 LQKENI. Sequenced material: peripheral blood, taken on day 0 of AZD1222 vaccination. The chain uses TRBV18 and TRBJ1-2; TRBD1 agrees at 11 bases. The clonotype originates from an adult in good health. The CDR3 is CASSPRTGGGDGYTF. In DNA, the CDR3 is TGTGCCAGCTCACCAAGGACAGGGGGCGGAGATGGCTACACCTTC.